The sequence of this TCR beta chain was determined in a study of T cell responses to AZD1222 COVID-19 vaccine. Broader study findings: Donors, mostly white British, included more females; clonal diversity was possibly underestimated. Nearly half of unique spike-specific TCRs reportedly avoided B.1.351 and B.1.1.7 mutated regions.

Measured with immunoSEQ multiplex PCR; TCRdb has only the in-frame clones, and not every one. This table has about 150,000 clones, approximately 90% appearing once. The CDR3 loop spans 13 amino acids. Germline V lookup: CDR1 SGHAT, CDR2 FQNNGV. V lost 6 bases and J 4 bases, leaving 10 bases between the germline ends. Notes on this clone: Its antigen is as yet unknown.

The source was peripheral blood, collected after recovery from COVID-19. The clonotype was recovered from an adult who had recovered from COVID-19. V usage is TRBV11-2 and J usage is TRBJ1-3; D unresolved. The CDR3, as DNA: TGTGCCAGCAGTCCCTCGGGGGGAAACACCATATATTTT. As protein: CASSPSGGNTIYF.